Listed here is a single T cell receptor (beta chain). The CDR3 runs 15 residues. After removal of 3 bases from V and 7 bases from J, the junction contained 11 bases not matched to a gene. Germline lookup yields CDR1 DFQATT and CDR2 SNEGSKA (reference sequence). This sample is part of a study of blood T cell repertoires in COVID-19. Overall study: From the United States, Italy and Spain came samples of acute and convalescent COVID-19.

The authors' processing: Reference gene primer amplification gave nucleated cell count estimates. Clones were sequenced by immunoSEQ multiplex PCR, and TCRdb holds only the in-frame ones, with some missing. V, J and clone size are those of that table, while D and trimming were read from the DNA. The top ten clones hold around 8.1% of a sample with about 250,000 clones, 83% of them seen once. This receptor was taken from a man between 35 and 55 years old with active or convalescent COVID-19. The chain has TRBV20-1 and TRBJ1-4, with 7 bases that match TRBD1. Sample: peripheral blood. The CDR3 sequence: CSASSVEDRSEKLFF. The CDR3 DNA reads as TGCAGTGCTAGTTCGGTCGAGGACAGGAGTGAAAAACTGTTTTTT.